This T cell receptor (beta chain) comes out of a study of cytomegalovirus exposure and HLA in healthy donors. Though probably carrying unrecorded immune exposures, donors were nominally healthy at sampling. V lost 0 bases, J lost 4 bases, and 7 bases stayed unmatched. The CDR3 extends over 17 amino acids. Germline assignment: CDR1 SGHDN and CDR2 FVKESK. This PCR relied on a set of 60 Vbeta primers and 13 Jbeta primers. Only in-frame clones appear in the TCRdb table, and some are missing; sequencing was by immunoSEQ multiplex PCR. The sample yields 150,000 or so clones, 74% seen once. In its sample, this clone was seen a few times.

V and J are TRBV14 and TRBJ2-2; 8 nucleotides agree with TRBD2. The sample was PBMCs. The receptor's source is a male donor in good health and CMV-seronegative. The CDR3 sequence is CASSQDMRLASTGELFF. In nucleotides, the CDR3 is TGTGCCAGCAGCCAAGATATGAGACTAGCGTCCACCGGGGAGCTGTTTTTT.